The 3 T cell receptor beta chains presented below share a single source sample, sequenced in a study of CXCR3-negative and CXCR3-positive naive CD8 T cells. All TRB cDNA libraries came from 5' RACE performed with UMI labels. Following a re-call of the 5' RACE reads, TCRdb has one entry per CDR3 protein and lacks DNA. This repertoire includes under 30,000 distinct CDR3 sequences. The specimen sequenced was memory CD8+ T cells from blood. The receptors were sampled from a human donor in good health. Some clones in this sample may be carry-over from other donors' samples.

This sequence joins TRBV7-7 and TRBJ1-4; TCRdb designates TRBD1, a call that cannot be tested without DNA. This CDR3 spans 13 amino acids. CDR1 and CDR2 (germline): SSHAT, FNYEAQ (reference sequence). The CDR3 reads CAVGEGADEKLFF.

This chain uses TRBV6-5 with TRBJ2-7; the TCRdb call, TRBD2, lacks DNA for checking. Germline V lookup: CDR1 MNHEY, CDR2 SVGAGI. The CDR3 loop spans 16 amino acids. This CDR3 is CASSYGRAGASYEQYF.

The chain is built from TRBV7-7 and TRBJ2-5; TCRdb's D gene call, TRBD1, goes unchecked for lack of DNA. The CDR3 consists of 14 residues. Germline V gene data show CDR1 as SSHAT and CDR2 as FNYEAQ (reference sequence). CDR3 protein: CASSQGQSQETQYF.